This passage covers 12 T cell receptor beta chains from one sample sequenced in a study of PD-1 blockade in classical Hodgkin lymphoma. Every single patient, without exception, relapsed after autologous stem cell transplantation, and brentuximab vedotin exposure varied. Data came from immunoSEQ multiplex PCR; TCRdb stores just in-frame clones and leaves some out. The sample lists 20,000 to 25,000 clones, under 70% seen once, with about 5% in the top ten. Material: peripheral blood mononuclear cells (PBMCs), obtained at baseline. The receptors originated from a human donor with classical Hodgkin lymphoma.

The chain carries TRBV12-5 and TRBJ2-2; 9 nucleotides line up with TRBD2. CDR3 length: 18 residues. V was pared by 0 bases and J by 5 bases, with 10 bases of the junction left unmatched. Looked up from germline, CDR1 is LGHNT and CDR2 is FRNRAP. DNA for the CDR3: TGTGCTAGTGGTTTGGTACTAATCGCGGGGGGGCCGACCGGGGAGCTGTTTTTT. It encodes CASGLVLIAGGPTGELFF.

This sequence joins TRBV28 and TRBJ1-6; TRBD1 matches 7 bases. The CDR3 extends over 17 amino acids. In germline, CDR1 is MDHEN, CDR2 SYDVKM. The ends lost 7 bases at V and 1 base at J; junction bases unmatched: 10. The CDR3 loop reads CASKTTKDRSYNSPLHF. The CDR3 nucleotides read TGTGCCAGCAAGACCACTAAGGACAGGTCCTATAATTCACCCCTCCACTTT.

This clone is deemed medium-sized (0.01 to 0.1%). The chain couples TRBV27 to TRBJ2-3; D unresolved. The germline V gene encodes CDR1 MNHEY and CDR2 SMNVEV (reference sequence). There are 14 residues in the CDR3. The V and J ends lost 1 base and 5 bases respectively, with 10 bases between them. CDR3: CASSLFWAGDTQYF. The CDR3 DNA sequence: TGTGCCAGCAGTTTATTTTGGGCTGGAGATACGCAGTATTTT.

The sample holds a few counts of this clone. The same CDR3 can be traced to other DNA sequences in this sample. V usage is TRBV6-1 and J usage is TRBJ2-7; possibly TRBD2 for D (5 bases). In germline, CDR1 is MNHNS, CDR2 SASEGT. Trimming cost V 4 bases and J 0 bases, with 10 bases left between them. The CDR3 loop spans 14 amino acids. The CDR3 sequence is CASSGRGSSYEQYF. The CDR3 DNA reads TGTGCCAGCAGTGGTCGGGGATCCTCCTACGAGCAGTACTTC.

This clone came up a few times. The V and J genes are TRBV7-2 and TRBJ2-1; D perhaps matches TRBD2 (5 bases). Germline V gene data show CDR1 as SGHTA and CDR2 as FQGNSA. Trimming removed 0 bases at V and 9 bases at J, with 15 bases between. The CDR3 totals 15 residues. This chain's CDR3 is CASSLADSVGVEQFF. The CDR3 nucleotides are TGTGCCAGCAGCTTAGCGGACTCGGTAGGTGTTGAGCAGTTCTTC. Combining the CDR3 with reference TRBV7-2 and TRBJ2-1 gives the whole variable domain GAGVSQSPSNKVTEKGKDVELRCDPISGHTALYWYRQSLGQGLEFLIYFQGNSAPDKSGLPSDRFSAERTGGSVSTLTIQRTQQEDSAVYLCASSLADSVGVEQFFGPGTRLTVL.

CDR3 protein: CASSPIPGLLTVKFF. The CDR3 DNA sequence: TGTGCCAGCAGTCCTATACCGGGACTACTGACAGTGAAGTTCTTC. The gene calls are TRBV27 and TRBJ2-1; 7 nucleotides agree with TRBD2. Germline loops: CDR1 MNHEY, CDR2 SMNVEV (reference sequence). CDR3 length: 15 residues. Trimming removed 5 bases from V and 14 bases from J; junction bases left unmatched: 18.

The rearrangement joins TRBV19 to TRBJ1-2; D is perhaps TRBD1 (5 bases). The CDR3 runs 15 residues. Germline V gives CDR1 LNHDA, CDR2 SQIVND (reference sequence). Trimming shortened V by 5 bases and J by 2 bases, and 15 bases separated the two germline ends. The chain's CDR3 is CASSPQESGNYGYTF. The CDR3 nucleotides are TGTGCCAGTAGTCCACAGGAAAGCGGGAACTATGGCTACACCTTC. Full variable domain (outside the CDR3, taken from reference TRBV19 and TRBJ1-2): DGGITQSPKYLFRKEGQNVTLSCEQNLNHDAMYWYRQDPGQGLRLIYYSQIVNDFQKGDIAEGYSVSREKKESFPLTVTSAQKNPTAFYLCASSPQESGNYGYTFGSGTRLTVV.

The chain uses TRBV27 and TRBJ1-1, with D unclear. V was trimmed by 4 bases and J by 0 bases, leaving 12 bases between them. CDR3 length: 15 residues. Germline CDR1 and CDR2: MNHEY and SMNVEV (reference sequence). Written as DNA, the CDR3 is TGTGCCAGCAGTTCGTACGGACGGATGAACACTGAAGCTTTCTTT. Its translation is CASSSYGRMNTEAFF.

The genes are TRBV4-3 and TRBJ2-1; the D gene is possibly TRBD1 (6 bases). Looked up from germline, CDR1 is LGHNA and CDR2 is YSLEER. The CDR3 contains 15 residues. Trimming left V 0 bases short and J 12 bases short, with 18 bases between. The CDR3 loop reads CASSQEGVQGTRQFF. The CDR3 DNA reads as TGCGCCAGCAGCCAAGAAGGTGTCCAGGGGACGCGGCAGTTCTTC.

The chain uses TRBV6-1 and TRBJ2-1; the D is unclear. Trimming took off 8 bases at V and 4 bases at J, with 12 bases between the two ends. Germline lookup yields CDR1 MNHNS and CDR2 SASEGT. This CDR3 is built from 13 residues. The CDR3 DNA reads as TGTGCCAGCCGGCGCCCCGGGTACAATGAGCAGTTCTTC. It translates to CASRRPGYNEQFF.

J is TRBJ1-2 and V is TRBV4-3; 7 bases are a match to TRBD1. The germline V gene has CDR1 LGHNA and CDR2 YSLEER. This CDR3 region has 13 residues. The V and J ends lost 3 bases and 13 bases, in that order; junction bases with no gene match: 11. In DNA, the CDR3 is TGCGCCAGCAGCCAGGGAACAGGGGCCCAGCGCACCTTC. This translates into CASSQGTGAQRTF.

The J gene is TRBJ2-4, the V gene TRBV7-2; D gene ambiguous. V was trimmed by 1 base and J by 3 bases, leaving 1 base between them. The germline V gene has CDR1 SGHTA and CDR2 FQGNSA. The CDR3 contains 12 residues. DNA of the CDR3: TGTGCCAGCAGCTTAGACAAAAACATTCAGTACTTC. It translates to CASSLDKNIQYF.